Listed below are T cell receptor beta chains from one sample, sequenced in a study of cytomegalovirus exposure and HLA in healthy donors. Produced via immunoSEQ multiplex PCR; TCRdb's table is partial and in-frame only. The listing records some 130,000 clones. Sequences were obtained from PBMCs. Receptors originate from a man between 18 and 29 years old in good health and CMV-seronegative. The conserved cysteine and the conserved F or W are not part of the CDR3 here.

>TRBV4-3
ASSQTTGAAVQY
>TRBV5-8
ASRRTRDKNTEAF
>TRBV5-1
ASSSFSDYGYT
>TRBV28
ASKVGGATEAF
>TRBV19
ASSIRGRFDNQPQH
>TRBV7-9
ASSSSRGTLISGNTIY
>TRBV5-4
ASSLEGISTDTQY
>TRBV7-2
ASSQRAGGPTDTQY
>TRBV27
ASRPILRARGYSPLH
>TRBV28
ASTIDRLSGYT
>TRBV28
ASSPPGAGYEQY
>TRBV28
ASSNAGRHYGYT
>TRBV19
ASTAMGLRGFGANVLT
>TRBV5-3
ARSLVASGKSSYEQY
>TRBV21-1
AGGTAWETQY
>TRBV9
ARHEKLF
>TRBV29-1
SVWGGVWRETQY
>TRBV28
ASSQGQWGVYEQY
>TRBV19
ASTQGRYGYT
>TRBV11-2
ASKEGETQY
>TRBV10-3
ATTGEYSNQPQH
>TRBV7-3
ASSSAGGGAYEQY
>TRBV10-3
AIRGFMTGAAF
>TRBV7-8
ASSLAWTSGTDTQY
>TRBV21-1
ASSKVRTASRYEQY
>TRBV4-1
ASSQGAGWY
>TRBV7-2
ASSAELAGATDTQY
>TRBV5-6
ASSLVAGARTDTQY
>TRBV5-1
ASSQEQGTSKY
>TRBV7-8
ASSLVGGAGRGPGELF
>TRBV5-1
ASKAGGKETQY
>TRBV9
ASSVEPGQGYPLAKNIQY
>TRBV18
ASSPVRGLAGESYEQY
>TRBV29-1
SVRQGAGEKLF
>TRBV28
ASSLSSTSEQY
>TRBV7-9
ASKGQSSGNTIY
>TRBV5-1
ASSPTGGQGYGYT
>TRBV7-2
ASSLDTGSTKTQY
>TRBV5-6
ASSPPGLAYEQF
>TRBV28
ASRRQGGNQPQH